The sample holds many counts of the clone carrying this T cell receptor beta chain. No antigen is known for it. The sample is drawn from a study of tumor and adjacent non-tumor tissue in lung cancer. Study details: Histology: 12 adenocarcinoma, a couple of squamous cell carcinoma, 1 small cell lung cancer. Samples averaged approximately 3.9 million productive TCRbeta reads each.

A modified ARM-PCR protocol with three rounds of nested PCR amplified TCRbeta. TCRdb called the multiplex PCR reads again in MiXCR, with one record for every CDR3 protein. This table has over 100,000 distinct CDR3 sequences, 60% to 65% appearing once. No cell sorting was done before RNA was extracted from the tissue. The normal lung tissue was taken more than 3 cm from the tumor edge. Chemotherapy-naive patients with new lung cancer underwent thoracic surgery in China, August–November 2014. V was pared by 6 bases and J by 1 base, with 16 bases between. Germline CDR1 and CDR2: SGHRS and YFSETQ. The CDR3 length is 15 residues. Overall study findings and caveats: In normal lung, the top 100 clones were significantly more dominant than in tumor.

The genes are TRBV5-1 and TRBJ1-2; a weak D match, TRBD1 (5 bases). Sequenced sample: distant non-tumor lung tissue. This sequence originates from a man in his fifties or sixties with non-small cell lung cancer. The CDR3 sequence is CASIIVRRDNYGYTF. The CDR3 bases are TGCGCCAGCATCATAGTGCGCAGGGATAACTATGGCTACACCTTC.